A selection of T cell receptor beta chains follows, all from one sample in a study of stem cell transplantation in POMP-related autoinflammatory disease. Some clones are missing from TCRdb's copy, which holds only in-frame ones; the method was immunoSEQ multiplex PCR. This table has over a thousand clones, 81% appearing once. Material: Tregs from PBMCs. These receptors were collected from a human donor in good health. CDR3s leave out the opening cysteine and the closing phenylalanine or tryptophan. Size is stated for part of the rows, as once, few or many counts, or as a class when the clone is expanded.

clone_size j_call v_call cdr3_aa
- TRBJ1-4 TRBV27 ASRTGGTEKLF
- TRBJ1-2 TRBV2 ASSERRVAGYT
few TRBJ1-1 TRBV29-1 SVSQGDTEAF
few TRBJ1-5 TRBV30 AWAGTGGSWNQPQH
- TRBJ1-5 TRBV10-2 ASSERGQGMHQPQH
- TRBJ1-2 TRBV6-5 ASSYVGNYGYT
- TRBJ1-2 TRBV15 ATSREGDRGGYGYT
- TRBJ2-7 TRBV7-8 ASSPDSRYEQY
- TRBJ2-7 TRBV25-1 ASSAGLTYEQY
- TRBJ1-2 TRBV30 AWIPPGQVRRDYGYT
- TRBJ2-1 TRBV5-4 ASSGIMGEQF
- TRBJ2-7 TRBV10-3 AIRGSSRSLYEQY
- TRBJ2-2 TRBV30 AWRNRLDTGELF
- TRBJ1-2 TRBV27 ASSWDRGDYGYT
once TRBJ2-2 TRBV7-2 ASSLVAAYTGELF
few TRBJ2-6 TRBV6-6 ASSYSLSGANVLT
- TRBJ2-7 TRBV4-2 ASSQDAAGSYEQY
- TRBJ2-1 TRBV18 ASSHTRDNEQF
- TRBJ1-5 TRBV7-9 ASSWDRTERGDSNQPQH
- TRBJ2-3 TRBV10-3 AISESSGDADTQY
- TRBJ2-7 TRBV30 AWSVSDWGGAIYEQY
- TRBJ2-3 TRBV7-3 ASSFPWGGFSTDTQY
- TRBJ2-1 TRBV9 ASSPGLVSNEQF
- TRBJ1-2 TRBV7-8 ASSAPGRSRDGYT
few TRBJ2-3 TRBV7-9 ASSLPRRGYTDTQY
- TRBJ2-1 TRBV5-6 ASSAGTGANNEQF
- TRBJ1-2 TRBV5-1 ASSLTENYGYT
- TRBJ2-7 TRBV28 ASSLSGYEQY
few TRBJ1-2 TRBV10-1 ARRPPGGEFYGYT
- TRBJ1-6 TRBV28 ASSSPSYSPLH
- TRBJ2-2 TRBV27 ASWGVGRGGELF
- TRBJ1-3 TRBV7-9 ASSPRQGIGNTIY
- TRBJ2-5 TRBV6-5 ASRPPGGGLPQY
- TRBJ2-2 TRBV5-5 ASSSRGLAPDGELF
- TRBJ2-1 TRBV5-6 ASSSAGLATREI
- TRBJ2-1 TRBV7-2 ASSRTSGSGYNEQF